This entry lists 21 T cell receptor beta chains sequenced from one sample in a study of OX40 agonist ivuxolimab in advanced cancers. Sequencing was performed with immunoSEQ multiplex PCR; in TCRdb, only in-frame clones are kept and a portion is missing. The sample includes 55,000 to 75,000 clones, about nine tenths of them seen just once. The sample here was CD4+ or CD8+ T cells sorted from blood, taken in a trial of the OX40 agonist ivuxolimab. These receptors were taken from an adult with an advanced solid tumor such as melanoma, head and neck, liver or kidney cancer.

V gene TRBV15 combines with J gene TRBJ2-3; tentatively, D is TRBD2 (5 bases). The V and J ends lost 5 bases and 2 bases respectively, with 14 bases between them. Per germline, CDR1 LNHNV and CDR2 YYDKDF (reference sequence). The CDR3 sequence is 15 residues long. CDR3 in amino acids: CATSLRPGSTDTQYF. The DNA of the CDR3 is TGTGCCACCAGCCTACGCCCGGGATCCACAGATACGCAGTATTTT.

V and J are TRBV7-9 and TRBJ2-3; 14 nucleotides line up with TRBD2. The CDR3 has 17 residues. After removal of 5 bases from V and 4 bases from J, the junction contained 8 bases not matched to a gene. Looked up from germline, CDR1 is SEHNR and CDR2 is FQNEAQ (reference sequence). The CDR3 DNA reads TGTGCCAGCAGCACCTGGACTAGCGGGAGGCATGCAGATACGCAGTATTTT. Protein product: CASSTWTSGRHADTQYF. Full variable domain (missing parts from reference TRBV7-9 and TRBJ2-3): DTGVSQNPRHKITKRGQNVTFRCDPISEHNRLYWYRQTLGQGPEFLTYFQNEAQLEKSRLLSDRFSAERPKGSFSTLEIQRTEQGDSAMYLCASSTWTSGRHADTQYFGPGTRLTVL.

The gene calls are TRBV4-1 and TRBJ2-3; the match to TRBD2 covers 7 bases. Germline loops: CDR1 MGHRA, CDR2 YSYEKL. The CDR3 consists of 14 residues. Trimming at V came to 4 bases and at J to 5 bases, leaving 6 bases not matched to a gene. The CDR3, as DNA: TGCGCCAGCAGCCGGGAGGGCAGTAAAGATACGCAGTATTTT. The encoded protein is CASSREGSKDTQYF.

The chain links TRBV30 to TRBJ2-1; 12 bases agree with TRBD2. The CDR3 is 19 residues long. Per germline, CDR1 GTSNPN and CDR2 SVGIG (reference sequence). V dropped 4 bases and J dropped 2; count of bases not matched to a gene: 15. CDR3 loop: CAWNSDTRLAGATYNEQFF. Written as DNA, the CDR3 is TGTGCCTGGAACTCGGACACCAGACTAGCGGGGGCGACCTACAATGAGCAGTTCTTC. Drawing the rest from reference TRBV30 and TRBJ2-1, the complete variable domain is SQTIHQWPATLVQPVGSPLSLECTVEGTSNPNLYWYRQAAGRGLQLLFYSVGIGQISSEVPQNLSASRPQDRQFILSSKKLLLSDSGFYLCAWNSDTRLAGATYNEQFFGPGTRLTVL.

In this sample, this clone turned up once. This chain connects TRBV6-5 to TRBJ2-7; 7 bases fit TRBD2. V trimming: 0 bases; J trimming: 5 bases; junction bases outside the gene matches: 1. Germline loops: CDR1 MNHEY, CDR2 SVGAGI. CDR3 size: 13 residues. Here the CDR3 reads CASSYSGGNEQYF. The CDR3 DNA follows: TGTGCCAGCAGTTACTCGGGAGGGAACGAGCAGTACTTC.

This rearrangement joins TRBV19 to TRBJ2-3; D is perhaps TRBD1 (6 bases). This CDR3 is built from 16 residues. Germline V gene sequence: CDR1 LNHDA, CDR2 SQIVND (reference sequence). Trimming shortened V by 2 bases and J by 2 bases, and 14 bases separated the two germline ends. CDR3 sequence: CASSIISPGVTDTQYF. DNA for the CDR3: TGTGCCAGTAGTATAATCTCTCCAGGGGTCACAGATACGCAGTATTTT.

The CDR3 nucleotides are TGTGCCAGCACCCTGAGGCTACCCACGGGGGGCGAGCAGTTCTTC. This codes for CASTLRLPTGGEQFF. This chain joins TRBV11-1 and TRBJ2-1, with D perhaps TRBD2 (7 bases). CDR3 length: 15 amino acids. CDR1 is SGHAT, CDR2 FQDESV, per germline (reference sequence). V lost 7 bases and J lost 10, with 23 bases in between.

This clone has just a few counts. This chain connects TRBV18 to TRBJ2-7, with D possibly matching TRBD2 (6 bases). The CDR3 covers 16 residues. Germline V gives CDR1 KGHSH, CDR2 LQKENI. V shed 2 bases and J shed 0 bases, with 14 bases lying between them. CDR3: CASSPKLAGSSYEQYF. The CDR3 coding sequence is TGTGCCAGCTCACCAAAGCTGGCGGGGAGCTCCTACGAGCAGTACTTC.

The rearrangement uses TRBV9 and TRBJ2-1, with a tentative D call TRBD1 (5 bases). The CDR3 runs to 15 residues. CDR1 is SGDLS, CDR2 YYNGEE, per germline. Trimming took 0 bases from V and 2 from J, leaving 9 bases between them. CDR3 sequence reads: CASSVVGVAYNEQFF. CDR3 in DNA: TGTGCCAGCAGCGTAGTAGGGGTCGCCTACAATGAGCAGTTCTTC.

This sequence joins TRBV5-5 and TRBJ1-1; D possibly corresponds to TRBD1 (6 bases). The CDR3 totals 13 residues. V was cut by 6 bases and J by 10 bases, with 19 bases left in between. Germline V gene lookup returns CDR1 SGHKS and CDR2 YYEKEE (reference sequence). The DNA of the CDR3 is TGTGCCAGCAACCTGGACGAGGGGGTTCGAGCTTTCTTT. Residues: CASNLDEGVRAFF.

The J gene is TRBJ2-5, the V gene TRBV7-9; D call uncertain. In germline, CDR1 is SEHNR, CDR2 FQNEAQ (reference sequence). The CDR3 spans 12 residues. Trimming took 5 bases from V and 4 from J, leaving 8 bases between them. The CDR3 region has the DNA TGTGCCAGCAGCCCTGGGTCAGAGACCCAGTACTTC. Its protein is CASSPGSETQYF.

The genes are TRBV6-1 and TRBJ2-1, with D unclear. Germline V gene sequence: CDR1 MNHNS, CDR2 SASEGT. This CDR3 is built from 13 residues. V was cut by 2 bases and J by 5 bases, with 7 bases left in between. The CDR3 spells CASSELNDNEQFF. The CDR3 bases are TGTGCCAGCAGTGAACTAAACGACAATGAGCAGTTCTTC.

This chain connects TRBV6-6 to TRBJ2-3; weak D call: TRBD1 (5 bases). The V and J ends lost 2 bases and 4 bases respectively, with 7 bases between them. From germline, CDR1 is MNHNY and CDR2 SVGAGI (reference sequence). There are 13 residues in the CDR3. The CDR3 coding sequence is TGTGCCAGCAGTTACCCAGGGTCAGATACGCAGTATTTT. This codes for CASSYPGSDTQYF.

This chain joins TRBV18 and TRBJ2-3; D is unresolved. This CDR3 region has 15 residues. Germline V gene lookup returns CDR1 KGHSH and CDR2 LQKENI. The ends were cut back, 5 bases at V and 0 bases at J, with 12 bases in the middle. Here the CDR3 DNA reads TGTGCCAGCTCATCCGGGCTGACTAGCACAGATACGCAGTATTTT. Residues: CASSSGLTSTDTQYF.

The gene calls are TRBV5-6 and TRBJ2-3; 16 positions agree with TRBD2. V lost 4 bases to trimming and J lost 1 base; unmatched junction nucleotides: 3. This CDR3 is 17 amino acids long. Germline-derived CDR1 and CDR2 are SGHDT and YYEEEE. The DNA of the CDR3 is TGTGCCAGCAGCCCAGGGACTAGCGGGAGGGGCACAGATACGCAGTATTTT. This gives the protein CASSPGTSGRGTDTQYF. Full variable domain (rest looked up from reference TRBV5-6 and TRBJ2-3): DAGVTQSPTHLIKTRGQQVTLRCSPKSGHDTVSWYQQALGQGPQFIFQYYEEEERQRGNFPDRFSGHQFPNYSSELNVNALLLGDSALYLCASSPGTSGRGTDTQYFGPGTRLTVL.

The chain carries TRBV5-6 and TRBJ1-5; 8 bases line up with TRBD1. CDR1 is SGHDT and CDR2 is YYEEEE in the germline V gene. This CDR3 is 14 amino acids long. The J segment lost 5 bases and the V segment lost 4 bases, leaving 5 bases of the junction unmatched. The CDR3 loop is CASSPRQGHQPQHF. The DNA of the CDR3 is TGTGCCAGCAGCCCGCGACAGGGGCATCAGCCCCAGCATTTT.

V and J are TRBV25-1 and TRBJ2-5; D is unresolved. Germline CDR1 and CDR2: MGHDK and SYGVNS. The CDR3 is made up of 12 amino acids. V dropped 5 bases and J dropped 6 bases, with 10 bases sitting between them. The CDR3 bases are TGTGCCAGCAGTACTGGGGTGCAGACCCAGTACTTC. Encoded protein: CASSTGVQTQYF.

The chain uses TRBV25-1 and TRBJ2-3; D is perhaps TRBD2 (6 bases). The V gene's germline CDR1 is MGHDK and CDR2 SYGVNS. The CDR3 is 14 residues long. The germline V and J ends were trimmed by 4 bases and 2 bases, with 10 bases remaining between them. The CDR3 is CASSASAPTDTQYF. CDR3 nucleotide sequence: TGTGCCAGCAGTGCTAGCGCCCCCACAGATACGCAGTATTTT.

V usage is TRBV5-5 and J usage is TRBJ2-5, with 12 bases identical to TRBD2. Germline-derived CDR1 and CDR2 are SGHKS and YYEKEE (reference sequence). V was pared by 3 bases and J by 5 bases, with 2 bases of the junction left unmatched. The CDR3 has 14 amino acids. The CDR3 nucleotides are TGTGCCAGCAGCTGGGGACTAGCGGGCGAGACCCAGTACTTC. Its protein product is CASSWGLAGETQYF.

This chain uses TRBV2 with TRBJ2-5; 10 bases are a match to TRBD2. Germline lookup yields CDR1 SNHLY and CDR2 FYNNEI. This CDR3 has 13 residues. Unmatched junction bases numbered 1, after V lost 4 bases and J lost 5 bases. CDR3 DNA sequence: TGTGCCAGCAGTGGGGGACTAGCGGAGACCCAGTACTTC. The encoded protein is CASSGGLAETQYF.

The rearrangement joins TRBV6-5 to TRBJ2-1, with 7 bases matching TRBD1. The CDR3 runs to 13 residues. With V trimmed by 6 bases and J by 6 bases, 5 bases remained unmatched. Germline V gives CDR1 MNHEY, CDR2 SVGAGI. CDR3 DNA sequence: TGTGCCAGCAGGATAAACAGGGGCAATGAGCAGTTCTTC. As protein: CASRINRGNEQFF.